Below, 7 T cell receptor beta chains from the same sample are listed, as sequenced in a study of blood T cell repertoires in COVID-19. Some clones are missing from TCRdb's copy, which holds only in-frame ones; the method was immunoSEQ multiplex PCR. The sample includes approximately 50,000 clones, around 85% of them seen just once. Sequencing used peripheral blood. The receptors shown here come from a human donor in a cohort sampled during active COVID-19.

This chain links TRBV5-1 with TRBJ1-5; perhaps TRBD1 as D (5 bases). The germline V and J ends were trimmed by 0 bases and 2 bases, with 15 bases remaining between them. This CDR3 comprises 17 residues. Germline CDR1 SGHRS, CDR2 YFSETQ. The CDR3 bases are TGCGCCAGCAGCTTGGAGGTGGACATTGAGGGCAATCAGCCCCAGCATTTT. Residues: CASSLEVDIEGNQPQHF. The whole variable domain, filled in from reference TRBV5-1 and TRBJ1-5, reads KAGVTQTPRYLIKTRGQQVTLSCSPISGHRSVSWYQQTPGQGLQFLFEYFSETQRNKGNFPGRFSGRQFSNSRSEMNVSTLELGDSALYLCASSLEVDIEGNQPQHFGDGTRLSIL.

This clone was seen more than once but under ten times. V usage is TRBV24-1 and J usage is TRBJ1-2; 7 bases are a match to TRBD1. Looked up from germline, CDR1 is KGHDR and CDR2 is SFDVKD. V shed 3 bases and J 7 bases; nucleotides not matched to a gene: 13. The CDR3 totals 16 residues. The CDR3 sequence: CATSDQTTGRESGYTF. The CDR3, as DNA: TGTGCCACCAGTGATCAAACGACAGGGAGAGAGAGTGGCTACACCTTC.

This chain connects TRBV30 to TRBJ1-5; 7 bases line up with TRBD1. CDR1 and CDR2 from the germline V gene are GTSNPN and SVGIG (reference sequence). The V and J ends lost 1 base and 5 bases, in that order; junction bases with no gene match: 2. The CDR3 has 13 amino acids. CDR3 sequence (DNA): TGTGCCTGGAGTGGGACAGGTGATCAGCCCCAGCATTTT. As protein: CAWSGTGDQPQHF. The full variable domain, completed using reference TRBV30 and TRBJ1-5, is SQTIHQWPATLVQPVGSPLSLECTVEGTSNPNLYWYRQAAGRGLQLLFYSVGIGQISSEVPQNLSASRPQDRQFILSSKKLLLSDSGFYLCAWSGTGDQPQHFGDGTRLSIL.

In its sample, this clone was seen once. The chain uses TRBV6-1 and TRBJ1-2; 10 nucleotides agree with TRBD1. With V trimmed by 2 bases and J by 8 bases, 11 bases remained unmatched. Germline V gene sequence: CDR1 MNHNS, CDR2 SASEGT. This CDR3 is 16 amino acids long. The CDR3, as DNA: TGTGCCAGCAGTGAAATAGCGGGACAGGGGAGGGTAGGCTACACCTTC. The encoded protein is CASSEIAGQGRVGYTF.

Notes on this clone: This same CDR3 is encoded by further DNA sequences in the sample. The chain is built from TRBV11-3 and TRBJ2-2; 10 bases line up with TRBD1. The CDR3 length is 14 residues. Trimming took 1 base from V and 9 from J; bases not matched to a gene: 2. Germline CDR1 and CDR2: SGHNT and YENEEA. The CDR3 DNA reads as TGTGCCAGCAGCTTAGGGACAGGGGGGCGGGAGCTGTTTTTT. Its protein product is CASSLGTGGRELFF.

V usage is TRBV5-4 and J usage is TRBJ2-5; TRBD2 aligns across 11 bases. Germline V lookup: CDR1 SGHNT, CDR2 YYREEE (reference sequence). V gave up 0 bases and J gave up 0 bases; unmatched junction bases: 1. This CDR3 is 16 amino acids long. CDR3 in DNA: TGTGCCAGCAGCTTGGTAGCGGGAGGGTACCAAGAGACCCAGTACTTC. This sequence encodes CASSLVAGGYQETQYF.

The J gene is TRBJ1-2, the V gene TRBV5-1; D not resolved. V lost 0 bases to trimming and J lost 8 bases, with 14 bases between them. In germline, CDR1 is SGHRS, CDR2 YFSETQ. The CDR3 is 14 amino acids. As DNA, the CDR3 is TGCGCCAGCAGCTTGGCCTTGGCAGGCGAAGGCTACACCTTC. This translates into CASSLALAGEGYTF.